What follows are 7 T cell receptor beta chains derived from one specimen sequenced in a study of T cell changes during pregnancy in multiple sclerosis. Generated by immunoSEQ multiplex PCR, the TCRdb table keeps only in-frame clones and is missing some. The table records about 40,000 clones, approximately 94% of them present only once. The source was peripheral blood, collected in the third trimester of pregnancy. The receptors come from a female donor with multiple sclerosis, enrolled in a pregnancy study.

The chain couples TRBV7-2 to TRBJ2-5, with a possible D match to TRBD1 (6 bases). CDR1 and CDR2 (germline): SGHTA, FQGNSA. This CDR3 region has 15 residues. V shed 6 bases and J shed 0 bases, with 14 bases lying between them. The DNA for the CDR3 is TGTGCCAGCAGAACCGGGACAAAGTACCAAGAGACCCAGTACTTC. Amino acids: CASRTGTKYQETQYF.

This chain connects TRBV30 to TRBJ2-1; 13 bases are shared with TRBD2. The CDR3 is 15 residues long. Germline V gene sequence: CDR1 GTSNPN, CDR2 SVGIG (reference sequence). Germline trimming cut 2 bases from V and 7 bases from J; bases unmatched to any gene: 5. The CDR3 region is CAWSITSGRANEQFF. The CDR3 DNA reads as TGTGCCTGGAGTATCACTAGCGGGAGGGCGAATGAGCAGTTCTTC.

This chain connects TRBV7-9 to TRBJ1-2; D remains ambiguous. Germline V gene lookup returns CDR1 SEHNR and CDR2 FQNEAQ (reference sequence). Trimming shortened V by 3 bases and J by 7 bases, and 15 bases separated the two germline ends. CDR3 length: 14 amino acids. The CDR3 reads CASSFNLEKSGYTF. The CDR3 DNA follows: TGTGCCAGCAGCTTCAACCTTGAAAAGAGTGGCTACACCTTC.

J is TRBJ2-3 and V is TRBV28, with TRBD1 identical over 7 bases. From germline, CDR1 is MDHEN and CDR2 SYDVKM. The ends lost 6 bases at V and 1 base at J; junction bases unmatched: 1. The CDR3 has 13 residues. Here the CDR3 DNA reads TGTGCCAGCAGAGGACAGGGCACAGATACGCAGTATTTT. It codes for CASRGQGTDTQYF.

The rearrangement joins TRBV30 to TRBJ1-5; tentative D call: TRBD1 (5 bases). Germline V gene data show CDR1 as GTSNPN and CDR2 as SVGIG (reference sequence). Trimming pared 1 base from V and 5 bases from J, leaving 9 bases between. CDR3 size: 13 residues. CDR3 sequence (DNA): TGTGCCTGGAGTGCTGTAGGGGATCAGCCCCAGCATTTT. Translation: CAWSAVGDQPQHF.

The chain couples TRBV6-1 to TRBJ2-1; the D is unclear. Germline V gives CDR1 MNHNS, CDR2 SASEGT. Trimming took 6 bases from V and 11 from J, leaving 8 bases between them. The CDR3 contains 10 residues. The CDR3 reads CASRPEKQFF. The CDR3 nucleotides read TGTGCCAGCAGACCTGAGAAGCAGTTCTTC.

V and J are TRBV19 and TRBJ2-7; 9 bases are shared with TRBD2. The CDR3 loop spans 15 amino acids. The junction had 7 bases not matched to a gene; V was cut back by 2 bases and J by 5 bases. Per germline, CDR1 LNHDA and CDR2 SQIVND (reference sequence). The CDR3 bases are TGTGCCAGTAGTATAAGAAGGGCTAGCGGGGACGAGCAGTACTTC. Its translation is CASSIRRASGDEQYF.